This T cell receptor (beta chain) was obtained from a study of T cells in tuberculosis. General study findings and limits: Samples were chosen by availability of cryopreserved specimens.

CDR1 LNHDA and CDR2 SQIVND come from the germline V gene (reference sequence). The CDR3 sequence is 14 residues long. V shed 4 bases and J 2 bases; nucleotides not matched to a gene: 4. The protocol was immunoSEQ multiplex PCR, while the TCRdb copy is restricted to in-frame clones and leaves out a portion. Of roughly 29,000 clones detected, approximately 93% appear once; the ten largest clones hold roughly 5%. Comment on this clone: Its specificity is unknown.

The chain uses TRBV19 and TRBJ2-7; 8 bases are shared with TRBD1. The sequence was collected from a donor between 5 and 29 years old with latent tuberculosis or without tuberculosis infection. The sample comprised PBMCs. CDR3 protein: CASSRTGNTYEQYF. The DNA of the CDR3 is TGTGCCAGTAGTAGGACAGGGAATACCTACGAGCAGTACTTC.